The 10 T cell receptor beta chains reported below all come from one sample, sequenced in a study of T cell responses to AZD1222 COVID-19 vaccine. The repertoire was sequenced with immunoSEQ multiplex PCR; TCRdb's copy has only in-frame clones and lacks some. The repertoire holds roughly 100,000 clones, with roughly nine tenths as singletons. This specimen was peripheral blood, taken 28 days after the second AZD1222 dose. The receptors derive from an adult who received the AZD1222 COVID-19 vaccine.

V usage is TRBV6-5 and J usage is TRBJ2-7; TRBD1 aligns across 8 bases. The CDR3 covers 12 residues. Looked up from germline, CDR1 is MNHEY and CDR2 is SVGAGI. With V trimmed by 5 bases and J by 4 bases, 1 base remained unmatched. The CDR3 DNA sequence: TGTGCCAGCAGTCGACAGGGGTACGAGCAGTACTTC. Its protein is CASSRQGYEQYF.

V is TRBV6-2 or TRBV6-3 and J is TRBJ2-7; TRBD2 matches at 7 bases. The CDR3 has 15 amino acids. V dropped 6 bases and J dropped 7; count of bases not matched to a gene: 15. Germline CDR1 and CDR2: MNHEY and SVGEGT. CDR3 nucleotides: TGTGCCAGCAGCCCCGCTAGCGGCCGAATCGCGGAGCAGTACTTC. This encodes CASSPASGRIAEQYF.

Only one count was recorded for this clone. This sequence joins TRBV6-1 and TRBJ2-7; D ambiguous. Looked up from germline, CDR1 is MNHNS and CDR2 is SASEGT. Trimming left V 2 bases short and J 0 bases short, with 5 bases between. The CDR3 contains 13 residues. The CDR3 DNA sequence: TGTGCCAGCAGTGAAAACGGCTCCTACGAGCAGTACTTC. This translates into CASSENGSYEQYF.

V is TRBV6-5 and J is TRBJ1-1, with a possible D match to TRBD1 (5 bases). The germline V gene has CDR1 MNHEY and CDR2 SVGAGI. CDR3 length equals 14 residues. Trimming removed 2 bases from V and 5 bases from J, with 12 bases in between. This CDR3 is CASSYGRARTEAFF. The CDR3 DNA reads TGTGCCAGCAGTTACGGCAGGGCAAGGACTGAAGCTTTCTTT.

This clone was found a few times. The rearrangement links TRBV18 to TRBJ1-5; D is undetermined. Germline assignment: CDR1 KGHSH and CDR2 LQKENI. The CDR3 has 17 amino acids. V gave up 3 bases and J gave up 2 bases, with 17 bases separating them. The chain's CDR3 is CASSPGFVGNGNQPQHF. In DNA, the CDR3 is TGTGCCAGCTCACCGGGATTCGTAGGGAATGGCAATCAGCCCCAGCATTTT.

This sequence joins TRBV6-1 and TRBJ2-2; D gene uncertain. The germline V and J ends were trimmed by 1 base and 3 bases, with 12 bases remaining between them. The germline CDR1 and CDR2 sequences are MNHNS and SASEGT. This CDR3 comprises 16 residues. This CDR3 is CASSEGVGRHTGELFF. The CDR3 nucleotides are TGTGCCAGCAGTGAAGGAGTAGGGCGACACACCGGGGAGCTGTTTTTT.

This chain uses TRBV7-8 with TRBJ1-2; D possibly corresponds to TRBD1 (6 bases). The germline V and J ends were trimmed by 2 bases and 3 bases, with 13 bases remaining between them. Germline V lookup: CDR1 SGHVS, CDR2 FQNEAQ. CDR3 size: 15 residues. CDR3 region: CASSLTQGGDYGYTF. The DNA for the CDR3 is TGTGCCAGCAGCTTAACACAGGGAGGGGACTATGGCTACACCTTC.

This chain uses TRBV5-1 with TRBJ1-2, with D possibly matching TRBD1 (5 bases). The germline V and J ends were trimmed by 4 bases and 10 bases, with 17 bases remaining between them. CDR3 length: 13 amino acids. Germline V gene lookup returns CDR1 SGHRS and CDR2 YFSETQ. CDR3 nucleotides: TGCGCCAGCAGCACGGCTCTCAGGGATGTCTACACCTTC. Translated: CASSTALRDVYTF.

This chain links TRBV3-1 (or the pseudogene TRBV3-2) with TRBJ1-5, with D unresolved. This CDR3 spans 14 amino acids. Germline V gene sequence: CDR1 LGHDT, CDR2 YNNKEL (reference sequence). The germline V and J ends were trimmed by 2 bases and 4 bases, with 9 bases remaining between them. The CDR3 region has the DNA TGTGCCAGCAGCCAAAATCAGGCTAATCAGCCCCAGCATTTT. Encoded protein: CASSQNQANQPQHF.

CDR3: CASAHIEQYF. In DNA form, the CDR3 reads TGTGCCAGCGCACATATTGAGCAGTACTTC. V gene TRBV6-5 combines with J gene TRBJ2-7; D is unresolved. Trimming shortened V by 8 bases and J by 7 bases, and 9 bases separated the two germline ends. CDR3 size: 10 residues. Looked up from germline, CDR1 is MNHEY and CDR2 is SVGAGI.